Listed here are 30 T cell receptor beta chains from one sample, sequenced in a study of T cell responses to AZD1222 COVID-19 vaccine. Libraries were prepared by immunoSEQ multiplex PCR; TCRdb keeps only in-frame clonotypes and omits some of them. The table records roughly 80,000 clones, 87% of them present only once. Sample: peripheral blood, taken 28 days after the second AZD1222 dose. The receptors originated from an adult who received the AZD1222 COVID-19 vaccine.

The chain uses TRBV5-1 and TRBJ1-1, with 9 bases matching TRBD1. The germline gives CDR1 SGHRS, CDR2 YFSETQ. The V gene end was trimmed by 5 bases and the J gene end by 3 bases; junction bases not matched to a gene: 11. The CDR3 totals 16 residues. The CDR3, as DNA: TGCGCCAGCAGTTCAGGACAGGGGTGGGTCGACACTGAAGCTTTCTTT. This sequence encodes CASSSGQGWVDTEAFF.

This rearrangement joins TRBV5-1 to TRBJ1-2, with 10 bases aligning to TRBD1. The CDR3 sequence is 14 residues long. CDR1 is SGHRS and CDR2 is YFSETQ in the germline V gene. V lost 4 bases to trimming and J lost 4 bases; unmatched junction nucleotides: 4. The CDR3 is CASSLTGGVYGYTF. The CDR3 region has the DNA TGCGCCAGCAGCCTGACAGGGGGCGTCTATGGCTACACCTTC. The whole variable domain, filled in from reference TRBV5-1 and TRBJ1-2, reads KAGVTQTPRYLIKTRGQQVTLSCSPISGHRSVSWYQQTPGQGLQFLFEYFSETQRNKGNFPGRFSGRQFSNSRSEMNVSTLELGDSALYLCASSLTGGVYGYTFGSGTRLTVV.

This clone was seen just once. The V call is TRBV15, the J call TRBJ2-7, with D perhaps matching TRBD1 (6 bases). CDR1 and CDR2 (germline): LNHNV, YYDKDF (reference sequence). This CDR3 contains 13 residues. V gave up 1 base and J gave up 10 bases, with 14 bases separating them. CDR3 amino acids: CATSRGTGWEQYF. The DNA of the CDR3 is TGTGCCACCAGCAGAGGAACAGGGTGGGAACAGTACTTC.

Only one count was recorded for this clone. This chain joins TRBV7-9 and TRBJ1-1, with TRBD1 matching over 7 bases. Germline V CDR1 and CDR2: SEHNR, FQNEAQ (reference sequence). V shed 3 bases, J shed 4 bases, and the junction held 5 bases outside the gene matches. The length of the CDR3 is 14 residues. For the CDR3, the DNA is TGTGCCAGCAGCTTTAAGACAGGGCCCACTGAAGCTTTCTTT. Protein sequence: CASSFKTGPTEAFF.

This clone came up a few times. The chain has TRBV3-1 (or the pseudogene TRBV3-2) and TRBJ1-6; 8 bases map to TRBD1. V lost 4 bases, J lost 3 bases, and 5 bases stayed unmatched. The germline CDR1 and CDR2 sequences are LGHDT and YNNKEL (reference sequence). The CDR3 spans 16 residues. The CDR3 loop is CASSPQGANYNSPLHF. CDR3 DNA sequence: TGTGCCAGCAGCCCCCAGGGGGCGAACTATAATTCACCCCTCCACTTT.

The chain is built from TRBV11-3 and TRBJ1-1; D gene ambiguous. This CDR3 has 11 residues. V dropped 7 bases and J dropped 10 bases, with 13 bases sitting between them. Germline V gene data show CDR1 as SGHNT and CDR2 as YENEEA. CDR3 nucleotide sequence: TGTGCCAGCACCGTACTCTGTCGAGCTTTCTTT. Translated: CASTVLCRAFF.

This chain connects TRBV10-3 to TRBJ2-5, with 7 bases aligning to TRBD1. CDR1 and CDR2 from the germline V gene are ENHRY and SYGVKD. Trimming cost V 2 bases and J 6 bases; bases outside gene matches: 15. The CDR3 runs 17 residues. Here the CDR3 reads CAISETGAYERPKTQYF. The DNA for the CDR3 is TGTGCCATCAGTGAGACAGGGGCGTATGAGAGACCGAAGACCCAGTACTTC.

In the case of this clone: This CDR3 is also generated by other DNA sequences in the sample. The CDR3 DNA reads TGTGCCATCAGTGAGTCCGGGGGGGGCACTGAAGCTTTCTTT. Its protein product is CAISESGGGTEAFF. The rearrangement uses TRBV10-3 and TRBJ1-1, with D possibly being TRBD1 (5 bases). This CDR3 region has 14 residues. The V gene lost 0 bases and the J gene lost 4 bases, with 9 bases spanning the gap. Germline V lookup: CDR1 ENHRY, CDR2 SYGVKD.

This chain connects TRBV15 to TRBJ1-1, with 7 bases matching TRBD1. The CDR3 covers 13 residues. V shed 8 bases, J shed 5 bases, and the junction held 8 bases outside the gene matches. The germline CDR1 and CDR2 sequences are LNHNV and YYDKDF (reference sequence). DNA of the CDR3: TGTGCCACCTCTCGGCAGGGGGATACTGAAGCTTTCTTT. Amino acids: CATSRQGDTEAFF. The variable domain in full, completed from reference TRBV15 and TRBJ1-1, reads DAMVIQNPRYQVTQFGKPVTLSCSQTLNHNVMYWYQQKSSQAPKLLFHYYDKDFNNEADTPDNFQSRRPNTSFCFLDIRSPGLGDTAMYLCATSRQGDTEAFFGQGTRLTVV.

The V gene is TRBV5-1, the J gene TRBJ2-7; no definite D call. Per germline, CDR1 SGHRS and CDR2 YFSETQ. The ends were cut back, 2 bases at V and 3 bases at J, with 12 bases in the middle. This CDR3 comprises 14 residues. The CDR3 DNA sequence: TGCGCCAGCAGCTTAGGGTATTCCCTCTACGAGCAGTACTTC. Translated: CASSLGYSLYEQYF.

The chain combines TRBV7-8 with TRBJ1-4, with D possibly TRBD1 on 6 matching bases. Germline V gene lookup returns CDR1 SGHVS and CDR2 FQNEAQ. The CDR3 covers 14 residues. Trimming took 4 bases from V and 8 from J, leaving 14 bases between them. CDR3 nucleotide sequence: TGTGCCAGCAGCTCGGCGACAGGTAGCGAAAAACTGTTTTTT. It translates to CASSSATGSEKLFF.

On this clone itself: The same CDR3 also results from other DNA sequences found in this sample. V usage is TRBV7-2 and J usage is TRBJ2-7; TRBD2 agrees at 7 bases. Germline loops: CDR1 SGHTA, CDR2 FQGNSA. V shed 5 bases, J shed 6 bases, and the junction held 10 bases outside the gene matches. The CDR3 contains 14 residues. CDR3: CASSPRNGGGEQYF. The DNA of the CDR3 is TGTGCCAGCAGCCCTAGGAATGGGGGGGGCGAGCAGTACTTC.

This clone has a handful of counts. The J gene is TRBJ1-2, the V gene TRBV5-4, with TRBD1 matching over 9 bases. There are 14 residues in the CDR3. Germline V CDR1 and CDR2: SGHNT, YYREEE (reference sequence). Trimming at V came to 3 bases and at J to 8 bases, leaving 8 bases not matched to a gene. DNA for the CDR3: TGTGCCAGCAGCTCCAAACAGGGGGCGCGGGGCTACACCTTC. It yields the protein CASSSKQGARGYTF.

This sequence joins TRBV3-1 (or the pseudogene TRBV3-2) and TRBJ2-2; 10 positions match TRBD2. There are 18 residues in the CDR3. Trimming cost V 1 base and J 2 bases; bases outside gene matches: 7. Germline V gene sequence: CDR1 LGHDT, CDR2 YNNKEL (reference sequence). In DNA form, the CDR3 reads TGTGCCAGCAGCCAAGTTGAACTAGCGGGGAGAAACACCGGGGAGCTGTTTTTT. It translates to CASSQVELAGRNTGELFF.

The chain uses TRBV14 and TRBJ2-7; possible D gene TRBD2, 6 bases. V dropped 0 bases and J dropped 8 bases, with 8 bases sitting between them. CDR3 length: 12 amino acids. Germline values: CDR1 SGHDN, CDR2 FVKESK. The CDR3 nucleotides are TGTGCCAGCAGCCAAGATCGCGGGAAGCAGTACTTC. Translation: CASSQDRGKQYF. Using reference TRBV14 and TRBJ2-7 for the parts outside the CDR3, the full variable domain is EAGVTQFPSHSVIEKGQTVTLRCDPISGHDNLYWYRRVMGKEIKFLLHFVKESKQDESGMPNNRFLAERTGGTYSTLKVQPAELEDSGVYFCASSQDRGKQYFGPGTRLTVT.

This clone occurred once. This chain connects TRBV6-2 or TRBV6-3 to TRBJ2-5; D ambiguous. Per the germline V gene, CDR1 is MNHEY and CDR2 is SVGEGT. This CDR3 is 14 amino acids long. Trimming took off 2 bases at V and 5 bases at J, with 12 bases between the two ends. The CDR3: CASSYIGPRETQYF. The CDR3 DNA is TGTGCCAGCAGTTACATCGGGCCGCGGGAGACCCAGTACTTC.

The rearrangement links TRBV6-2 or TRBV6-3 to TRBJ2-7; TRBD1 might be the D (5 bases). The CDR3 consists of 15 residues. Looked up from germline, CDR1 is MNHEY and CDR2 is SVGEGT. V lost 0 bases and J 3 bases, leaving 12 bases between the germline ends. CDR3 protein: CASSYSIGARYEQYF. CDR3 DNA: TGTGCCAGCAGTTACTCGATTGGGGCGCGCTACGAGCAGTACTTC.

The rearrangement joins TRBV7-2 to TRBJ2-2; perhaps TRBD1 as D (6 bases). The germline CDR1 and CDR2 sequences are SGHTA and FQGNSA. V was clipped by 1 base and J by 6 bases, with 9 bases between them. The CDR3 loop spans 14 amino acids. CDR3 nucleotide sequence: TGTGCCAGCAGCTTAGGGGCAGGGGCCGGGGAGCTGTTTTTT. Translation gives CASSLGAGAGELFF.

The V call is TRBV5-6, the J call TRBJ2-7; 7 bases align to TRBD2. Germline V lookup: CDR1 SGHDT, CDR2 YYEEEE. With 0 bases clipped from V and 1 base from J, the junction kept 4 bases outside the gene matches. This CDR3 has 15 amino acids. CDR3 DNA sequence: TGTGCCAGCAGCTTGGCGGGGGGAAGGTCCTACGAGCAGTACTTC. It is translated as CASSLAGGRSYEQYF.

This chain links TRBV12-3 or TRBV12-4 with TRBJ1-6, with D possibly TRBD1 on 5 matching bases. The CDR3 extends over 13 amino acids. The ends were cut back, 4 bases at V and 12 bases at J, with 13 bases in the middle. CDR3 sequence: CASSSIQGGPLHF. The CDR3 nucleotides read TGTGCCAGCAGTTCAATCCAGGGTGGACCCCTCCACTTT.

The chain joins TRBV3-1 (or the pseudogene TRBV3-2) to TRBJ1-2; D is possibly TRBD1 (6 bases). The CDR3 covers 15 residues. V was clipped by 1 base and J by 7 bases, with 16 bases between them. Germline V CDR1 and CDR2: LGHDT, YNNKEL (reference sequence). The CDR3 protein is CASSQGTGNWGGYTF. Written as DNA, the CDR3 is TGTGCCAGCAGCCAAGGCACAGGGAATTGGGGTGGCTACACCTTC.

The V call is TRBV5-1, the J call TRBJ1-2, with 7 bases identical to TRBD1. Germline V gene data show CDR1 as SGHRS and CDR2 as YFSETQ. V shed 0 bases, J shed 0 bases, and the junction held 5 bases outside the gene matches. The CDR3 extends over 16 amino acids. As DNA, the CDR3 is TGCGCCAGCAGCTTGGGGGGACAGCCATCTAACTATGGCTACACCTTC. Translation: CASSLGGQPSNYGYTF.

This chain connects TRBV24-1 to TRBJ2-5; D is uncertain. This CDR3 is 13 amino acids long. Deletions cut 6 bases from V and 2 bases from J, with 9 bases between. CDR1 and CDR2 from the germline V gene are KGHDR and SFDVKD. The CDR3 sequence: CATSRHPQETQYF. CDR3 bases: TGTGCCACCAGTAGGCACCCGCAAGAGACCCAGTACTTC.

This chain joins TRBV27 and TRBJ1-5; 7 bases are a match to TRBD1. Unmatched junction bases numbered 5, after V lost 6 bases and J lost 6 bases. CDR3 length: 13 amino acids. Germline loops: CDR1 MNHEY, CDR2 SMNVEV (reference sequence). The CDR3 sequence: CASSSRGSQPQHF. For the CDR3, the DNA is TGTGCCAGCAGCTCCAGGGGGAGTCAGCCCCAGCATTTT.

The chain carries TRBV4-2 and TRBJ2-7, with 7 bases aligning to TRBD2. Germline CDR1 is LGHNA and CDR2 is YNFKEQ. This CDR3 is built from 16 residues. Losses at the gene ends were 1 base for V and 0 bases for J; bases not matched to a gene: 6. CDR3 DNA: TGTGCCAGCAGCCAAGCCGCAGCGGGACCCTCCTACGAGCAGTACTTC. Amino acid sequence: CASSQAAAGPSYEQYF.

This chain links TRBV6-6 with TRBJ2-5; a weak D match, TRBD1 (5 bases). The ends were cut back, 0 bases at V and 5 bases at J, with 13 bases in the middle. Per germline, CDR1 MNHNY and CDR2 SVGAGI (reference sequence). CDR3 length equals 15 residues. The CDR3 sequence is CASSYSTDPQETQYF. In nucleotides, the CDR3 is TGTGCCAGCAGTTACTCGACAGATCCCCAGGAGACCCAGTACTTC.

The gene calls are TRBV7-8 and TRBJ1-1; D not certain. The CDR3 length is 13 residues. V was shortened by 4 bases and J by 1 base, with 7 bases between the two germline ends. Germline CDR1 and CDR2: SGHVS and FQNEAQ. The CDR3 loop is CASSSGWNTEAFF. The CDR3 bases are TGTGCCAGCAGCTCCGGATGGAACACTGAAGCTTTCTTT.

The V call is TRBV19, the J call TRBJ2-5, with D tentatively TRBD2 (6 bases). Germline V gene data show CDR1 as LNHDA and CDR2 as SQIVND (reference sequence). With 1 base removed from V and 5 bases from J, the gap between germline ends came to 14 bases. The CDR3 has 15 residues. The CDR3 loop reads CASSIGGGARETQYF. CDR3 sequence (DNA): TGTGCCAGTAGTATAGGCGGCGGGGCACGGGAGACCCAGTACTTC.

The chain combines TRBV6-5 with TRBJ2-1; 9 nucleotides match TRBD1. Germline values: CDR1 MNHEY, CDR2 SVGAGI. The ends lost 0 bases at V and 8 bases at J; junction bases unmatched: 2. The CDR3 is 14 amino acids. The CDR3 here is CASSYSTGGYEQFF. The CDR3, as DNA: TGTGCCAGCAGTTACTCCACAGGGGGCTATGAGCAGTTCTTC.

The rearrangement links TRBV6-2 or TRBV6-3 to TRBJ2-2; 8 nucleotides line up with TRBD2. CDR1 is MNHEY and CDR2 is SVGEGT in the germline V gene. After removal of 1 base from V and 5 bases from J, the junction contained 6 bases not matched to a gene. The CDR3 is made up of 16 amino acids. CDR3 loop: CASSYLAGPPTGELFF. The CDR3 DNA reads as TGTGCCAGCAGTTACTTAGCGGGGCCCCCGACCGGGGAGCTGTTTTTT.